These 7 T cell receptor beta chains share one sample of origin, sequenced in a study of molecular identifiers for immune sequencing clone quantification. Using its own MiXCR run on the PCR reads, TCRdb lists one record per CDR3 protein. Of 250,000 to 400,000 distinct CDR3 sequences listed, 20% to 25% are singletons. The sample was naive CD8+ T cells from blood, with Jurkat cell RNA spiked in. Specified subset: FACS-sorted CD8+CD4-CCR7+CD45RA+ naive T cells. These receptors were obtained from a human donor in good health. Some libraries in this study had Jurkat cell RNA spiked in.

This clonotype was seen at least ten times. The DNA of the CDR3 is TGTGCCAGCAGCGCAGGACCCACCCCGCTCTACGAGCAGTACTTC. Translating it yields CASSAGPTPLYEQYF. V is TRBV27 and J is TRBJ2-7; D is uncertain. V dropped 6 bases and J dropped 3 bases, with 18 bases sitting between them. This CDR3 comprises 15 residues. From germline, CDR1 is MNHEY and CDR2 SMNVEV (reference sequence).

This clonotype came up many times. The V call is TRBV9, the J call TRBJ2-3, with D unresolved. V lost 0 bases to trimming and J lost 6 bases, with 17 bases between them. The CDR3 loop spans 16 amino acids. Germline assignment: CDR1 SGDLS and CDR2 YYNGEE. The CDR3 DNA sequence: TGTGCCAGCAGCGTAGATTCCGCGGCACCCAGGGATACGCAGTATTTT. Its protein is CASSVDSAAPRDTQYF.

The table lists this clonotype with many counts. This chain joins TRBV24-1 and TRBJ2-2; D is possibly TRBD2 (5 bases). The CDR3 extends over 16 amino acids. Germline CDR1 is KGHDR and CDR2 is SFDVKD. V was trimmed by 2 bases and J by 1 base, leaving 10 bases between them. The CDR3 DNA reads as TGTGCCACCAGTGATTCCCTAGCAGGGAACACCGGGGAGCTGTTTTTT. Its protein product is CATSDSLAGNTGELFF.

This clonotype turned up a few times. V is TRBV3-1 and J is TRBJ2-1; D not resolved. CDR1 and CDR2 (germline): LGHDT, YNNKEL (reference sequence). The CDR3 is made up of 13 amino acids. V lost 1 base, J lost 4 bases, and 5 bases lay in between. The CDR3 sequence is CASSQAGYNEQFF. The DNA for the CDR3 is TGTGCCAGCAGCCAAGCCGGGTACAATGAGCAGTTCTTC.

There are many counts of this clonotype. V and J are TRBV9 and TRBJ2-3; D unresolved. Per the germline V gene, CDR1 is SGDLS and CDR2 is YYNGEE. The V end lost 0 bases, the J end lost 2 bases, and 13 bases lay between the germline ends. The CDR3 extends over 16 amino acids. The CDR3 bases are TGTGCCAGCAGCGTAGGAGTTCCTCCTCTCACAGATACGCAGTATTTT. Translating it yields CASSVGVPPLTDTQYF.

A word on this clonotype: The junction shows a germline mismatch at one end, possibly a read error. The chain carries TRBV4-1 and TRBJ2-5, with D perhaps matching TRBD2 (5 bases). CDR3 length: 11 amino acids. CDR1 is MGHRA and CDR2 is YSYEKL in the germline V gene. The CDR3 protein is CASSQDGISYF. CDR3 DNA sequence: TGTGCCAGCAGCCAAGACGGGATTTCTTACTTC.

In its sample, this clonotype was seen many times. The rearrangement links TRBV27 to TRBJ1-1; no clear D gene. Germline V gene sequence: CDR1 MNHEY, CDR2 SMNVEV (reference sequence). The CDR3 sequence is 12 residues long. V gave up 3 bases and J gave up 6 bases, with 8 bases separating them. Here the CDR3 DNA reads TGTGCCAGCAGTTTCCCAGGTTCTGAAGCTTTCTTT. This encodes CASSFPGSEAFF.